This is a list of T cell receptor beta chains from one sample in a study of human T cells and chemical hapten exposure. TCRdb itself ran the RACE reads through MiXCR, one entry per CDR3 protein. The data hold tens of thousands of distinct CDR3 sequences, with around 10% observed a single time. The material sequenced was whole blood, taken in connection with sensitization to the hapten diphenylcyclopropenone (DPC). The receptors here all came from a man aged 35 to 55 with alopecia areata. Some clones in this sample may be carry-over from other donors' samples. The conserved cysteine and the conserved F or W are not part of the CDR3 here.

J	V	CDR3
TRBJ2-3	TRBV9	ASSVETGGGDTQY
TRBJ2-1	TRBV15	ATSGYLGLAGGEQF
TRBJ2-5	TRBV4-3	ASSQYRAGETQY
TRBJ2-5	TRBV28	ASSLIRSETQY
TRBJ2-7	TRBV7-8	ASSLGGGAYYEQY
TRBJ2-7	TRBV28	ASSRLIYEQY
TRBJ1-1	TRBV14	ASSQKYRNTEAF
TRBJ2-3	TRBV12-3/TRBV12-4	ASGTSGRGDTQY
TRBJ1-2	TRBV6-2/TRBV6-3	ASSYTYSYGYT
TRBJ2-5	TRBV12-3/TRBV12-4	ASSLVGRTQETQY
TRBJ1-2	TRBV19	ASSMGGSYDYGYT
TRBJ2-1	TRBV12-3/TRBV12-4	ASRSGTDYNEQF
TRBJ2-3	TRBV28	ASSSLRLAGGPQDTQY
TRBJ2-7	TRBV20-1	SASSRDRASYEQY
TRBJ2-7	TRBV20-1	SAREGAGHYEQY
TRBJ2-5	TRBV20-1	SAPGLAGVQETQY
TRBJ2-6	TRBV12-3/TRBV12-4	ASSPRAGANVLT
TRBJ1-1	TRBV4-3	ASSRGWTEAF
TRBJ1-2	TRBV24-1	ATSEGGRVGGHGYT
TRBJ2-7	TRBV7-3	ASSLKGSGIGEQY
TRBJ2-3	TRBV10-2	ASSDFGTTDTQY
TRBJ2-3	TRBV4-3	ASSQRHSSTDTQY